This T cell receptor (beta chain) is from a study of blood T cells in healthy people across ages (dated by TCRdb to the mid-2010s). The study in broad terms: In model experiments, template switching captured about one uniquely barcoded TCR beta cDNA molecule for every two T cells. Four age groups were formed from the donors: young (average 16 years), middle-aged (around 40), aged (about 62) and long-lived (less than 85). The study measured age-related changes in TCR beta repertoire diversity using deep sequencing normalized with unique cDNA molecular identifiers. Using the same blood draw, the study looked at two additional independent replicas of 1 million unique cDNA reads for two donors, one aged 18 to 30 and the other aged 80 or older. To avoid experimental bias, donors of different ages were spread randomly across the sequencing lanes.

Donors were 40 or so systemically healthy Caucasian individuals from Russia aged roughly 6 to 90 years. Each donor gave around 9.5 milliliters of peripheral blood, collected into EDTA-treated Vacutainer tubes. Ficoll-Paque density-gradient centrifugation was used to isolate PBMCs, with at least 6.5 million per sample. Trizol reagent was used to extract total RNA from PBMCs, with at least 5.5 micrograms per sample. The percentages of naive CD45RAhigh/CD27high T cells were determined by flow cytometry on a PBMC aliquot from every donor. CDR1 and CDR2 are read off the germline V gene (reference sequence) as LNHNV and YYDKDF. From its cysteine to its phenylalanine, the CDR3 spans 16 amino acids. The CDR3 DNA has 48 bases and is translated from base 1. The germline ends are 13 bases apart after V is trimmed by 0 bases and J by 2 bases. Receptor amplification or capture employed 5' RACE. TCRdb lists the instrument as Illumina HiSeq 2500. A second about 7 to 12 cycle PCR used a sample-barcoded 5' primer and a J-beta primer mix. Each TCR beta cDNA molecule received a unique molecular identifier from a template-switch 5' adaptor carrying 12 random nucleotides. Each sample yielded at least 3 million CDR3-containing paired-end reads. All of the RNA was converted into first-strand cDNA using the Mint cDNA synthesis kit, with a TRBC-specific oligonucleotide serving as the primer. After uracil-DNA glycosylase treatment, a first 18-cycle PCR used universal primers M1SS and BC2_uni_R on all cDNA. The authors' analysis ran thus. Normalization of each sample was performed by random selection of 1 million high-quality reads, each carrying a distinct molecular identifier. Instead of being binned into consensus sequences, reads with shared molecular identifiers were discarded. MiTCR, set to a Q25 quality threshold and the strictest error-elimination algorithm, was used for CDR3 identification, clonotype clustering and error correction. A nonparametric unseen species model using Euler transformation provided a lower-bound estimate of total TCR beta diversity. TCRdb reprocessed the public reads (quality trimming at Q25 with fastp, clone calling with MiXCR) and kept in-frame beta chains. Entries are consolidated by CDR3 protein sequence, retaining the most common genes and DNA. These V and J calls rely on TCRdb rather than the paper's analysis. The sample table shows approximately 600,000 distinct CDR3 sequences, and roughly 58% are seen once. 30% to 45% of the sample comes from the top ten.

A word on this clonotype: No antigen is known for it. No base quality information exists; no much larger clone differs at one position.

The paper as a whole reports these results and caveats: As age increased, observed TCR beta diversity per million T cells dropped in a roughly linear way, and a significant reduction was already evident by age about 36. Compared with the aged group, the long-lived group had more naive CD4+ T cells, fewer expanded clones and increased TCR diversity, a pattern suggesting age selection. Observed TCR beta diversity correlated strongly with the percentage of naive T cells measured by flow cytometry. Estimates of total diversity from one million sequenced T cells were regarded as lower bounds and underestimates. Because the CMV infection status of the donors was unknown, age-related changes in expanded clonotypes may potentially have been confounded. Conclusive comparison of naive and antigen-experienced compartments was prevented by the profiling of bulk unsorted PBMCs.

The chain uses TRBV15 and TRBJ1-2; the D gene cannot be resolved reliably. The sequence derives from a man aged 60 to 75 in good health. Source material: blood. The CDR3 in this case is CATSRDRVGGNYGYTF. In nucleotide form, the sequence is TGTGCCACCAGCAGAGATAGGGTAGGAGGGAACTATGGCTACACCTTC.